A selection of T cell receptor beta chains follows, all from one sample in a study of cytomegalovirus exposure and HLA in healthy donors. Sequencing was performed with immunoSEQ multiplex PCR; in TCRdb, only in-frame clones are kept and a portion is missing. The data contain about 110,000 clones, approximately 86% of them singletons. Sequenced sample: PBMCs. These receptors originate from a woman aged 18-30 years in good health and CMV-seronegative. Each CDR3 is given with its conserved first and last residue. The order of the fields is clone size, J gene, V gene, D gene, CDR3 protein, CDR3 DNA. D genes are given only for firm matches. Clone size, where shown, is once, few, many, or a class for clones that have expanded.

>NA|TRBJ1-2|TRBV4-2|NA
CASSQDIEGLYGYTF
TGTGCCAGCAGCCAAGATATTGAGGGTTTGTATGGCTACACCTTC
>NA|TRBJ1-2|TRBV5-6|TRBD1
CASRSTTGPYTF
TGTGCCAGCAGATCTACGACAGGGCCCTACACCTTC
>NA|TRBJ2-3|TRBV9|NA
CASSVGVARPDTQYF
TGTGCCAGCAGCGTAGGGGTGGCCAGGCCCGATACGCAGTATTTT
>NA|TRBJ1-4|TRBV27|NA
CASSSQGKRGEKLFF
TGTGCCAGCAGTTCACAGGGTAAGCGAGGTGAAAAACTGTTTTTT
>few|TRBJ1-1|TRBV5-1|NA
CASSLQGGGEAFF
TGCGCCAGCAGTCTACAGGGCGGGGGAGAAGCTTTCTTT
>NA|TRBJ2-3|TRBV7-6|TRBD2
CASSTGLAGLSGDTQYF
TGTGCCAGCAGCACCGGACTAGCGGGGCTCTCTGGAGATACGCAGTATTTT
>NA|TRBJ2-7|TRBV18|NA
CASSPSSVGEQYF
TGTGCCAGCTCACCAAGTAGCGTTGGCGAGCAGTACTTC
>NA|TRBJ1-2|TRBV13|TRBD1
CASSLGQGFGYTF
TGTGCCAGCAGCTTAGGACAGGGGTTTGGCTACACCTTC
>NA|TRBJ1-5|TRBV9|NA
CASSVGGGNQPQHF
TGTGCCAGCAGCGTAGGGGGAGGAAATCAGCCCCAGCATTTT
>NA|TRBJ1-2|TRBV19|TRBD1
CASSTGQGAPGYTF
TGTGCCAGTAGTACGGGACAGGGGGCGCCTGGCTACACCTTC
>NA|TRBJ1-1|TRBV2|NA
CASSPGVGTEAFF
TGTGCCAGCAGCCCAGGGGTCGGGACTGAAGCTTTCTTT
>NA|TRBJ1-4|TRBV27|NA
CASRRRVNEKLFF
TGTGCCAGCAGACGACGGGTTAATGAAAAACTGTTTTTT
>NA|TRBJ2-5|TRBV7-9|NA
CASSLTRPKETQYF
TGTGCCAGCAGCTTGACTAGACCAAAAGAGACCCAGTACTTC
>NA|TRBJ2-1|TRBV7-6|NA
CASSPQGGWPPNEQFF
TGTGCCAGCAGCCCACAGGGAGGGTGGCCCCCCAATGAGCAGTTCTTC
>NA|TRBJ2-1|TRBV11-2|NA
CASSPYFSSYNEQFF
TGTGCCAGCAGCCCGTATTTTAGCTCCTACAATGAGCAGTTCTTC
>NA|TRBJ1-2|TRBV6-6|TRBD1
CASRTTGTGAGYTF
TGTGCCAGCAGGACGACCGGGACAGGGGCGGGCTACACCTTC
>NA|TRBJ1-6|TRBV30|NA
CAWTRQDDNSPLHF
TGTGCCTGGACTCGACAGGATGATAATTCACCCCTCCACTTT